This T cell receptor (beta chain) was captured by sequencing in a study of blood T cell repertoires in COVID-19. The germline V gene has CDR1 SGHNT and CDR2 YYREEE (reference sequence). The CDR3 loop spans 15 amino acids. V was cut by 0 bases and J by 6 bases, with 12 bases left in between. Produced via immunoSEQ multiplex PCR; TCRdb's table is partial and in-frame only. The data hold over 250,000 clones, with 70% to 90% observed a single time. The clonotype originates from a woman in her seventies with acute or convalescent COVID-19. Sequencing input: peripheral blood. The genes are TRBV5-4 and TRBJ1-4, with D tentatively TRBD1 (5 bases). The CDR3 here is CASSLEGLGDEKLFF. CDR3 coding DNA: TGTGCCAGCAGCTTGGAGGGGTTAGGGGATGAAAAACTGTTTTTT.